A single sample is the source of the 10 T cell receptor beta chains below, sequenced in a study of blood T cells in healthy people across ages. The second PCR ran about 6 to 12 cycles with a sample-barcoded 5' primer and J-beta primers. TCRdb used MiXCR to reprocess the 5' RACE reads, holding one entry per CDR3 protein. This table holds 800,000 to 900,000 distinct CDR3 sequences, under 80% found once. The sequenced material came from blood. The receptors were sampled from a man younger than 45 in good health.

The chain has TRBV7-9 and TRBJ1-5; TRBD1 aligns across 9 bases. The CDR3 sequence is 14 residues long. V lost 8 bases and J lost 6; bases outside the gene matches: 8. Germline assignment: CDR1 SEHNR and CDR2 FQNEAQ (reference sequence). In nucleotides, the CDR3 is TGTGCCAGCGGGGGTACAGGGGGCGGTCAGCCCCAGCATTTT. Amino acids: CASGGTGGGQPQHF. Full variable domain (rest looked up from reference TRBV7-9 and TRBJ1-5): DTGVSQNPRHKITKRGQNVTFRCDPISEHNRLYWYRQTLGQGPEFLTYFQNEAQLEKSRLLSDRFSAERPKGSFSTLEIQRTEQGDSAMYLCASGGTGGGQPQHFGDGTRLSIL.

J is TRBJ1-1 and V is TRBV7-3, with a weak D call TRBD1 (6 bases). CDR3 size: 14 residues. From germline, CDR1 is SGHTA and CDR2 FQGTGA. V was cut by 8 bases and J by 1 base, with 14 bases left in between. The CDR3 DNA reads TGTGCCAGCGCACAATCGGACAGGAACACTGAAGCTTTCTTT. The encoded protein is CASAQSDRNTEAFF.

The chain is built from TRBV27 and TRBJ1-1; unclear D gene. Trimming removed 4 bases from V and 11 bases from J, with 11 bases in between. The length of the CDR3 is 11 residues. Germline V lookup: CDR1 MNHEY, CDR2 SMNVEV (reference sequence). The CDR3 loop is CASSSAGEAFF. CDR3 DNA sequence: TGTGCCAGCAGTTCGGCGGGAGAGGCTTTCTTT.

The rearrangement links TRBV4-3 to TRBJ2-3, with TRBD1 as a possible D gene (6 bases). The CDR3 sequence is 15 residues long. V lost 1 base, J lost 2 bases, and 10 bases lay in between. The germline CDR1 and CDR2 sequences are LGHNA and YSLEER. The CDR3 is CASSQGQGPTDTQYF. CDR3 DNA: TGCGCCAGCAGCCAAGGCCAGGGGCCCACAGATACGCAGTATTTT.

This clonotype was observed a handful of times. The rearrangement joins TRBV5-6 to TRBJ1-1, with D perhaps matching TRBD1 (6 bases). The germline V and J ends were trimmed by 4 bases and 8 bases, with 24 bases remaining between them. There are 16 residues in the CDR3. Germline V gene data show CDR1 as SGHDT and CDR2 as YYEEEE. Here the CDR3 reads CASSPETGSNREEAFF. CDR3 DNA: TGTGCCAGCAGCCCGGAAACAGGGTCCAATAGGGAGGAAGCTTTCTTT.

The V and J genes are TRBV4-3 and TRBJ1-5, with D hard to call. V was shortened by 0 bases and J by 0 bases, with 6 bases between the two germline ends. CDR1 LGHNA and CDR2 YSLEER come from the germline V gene. The CDR3 length is 15 residues. The CDR3 DNA sequence: TGCGCCAGCAGCCAAGACGTACTTAGCAATCAGCCCCAGCATTTT. Translating gives CASSQDVLSNQPQHF.

The chain recombines TRBV5-1 with TRBJ1-2; possibly TRBD1 for D (5 bases). Per the germline V gene, CDR1 is SGHRS and CDR2 is YFSETQ. The CDR3 covers 14 residues. Trimming stripped 5 bases from V and 2 bases from J, with 13 bases between. CDR3 sequence: CASRTGTGNYGYTF. CDR3 nucleotide sequence: TGCGCCAGCAGAACCGGGACCGGAAACTATGGCTACACCTTC.

The chain combines TRBV4-2 with TRBJ2-7; 13 bases fit TRBD2. CDR3 length: 16 amino acids. The V segment lost 2 bases and the J segment 7 bases; nucleotides outside the gene matches: 8. Germline assignment: CDR1 LGHNA and CDR2 YNFKEQ. DNA for the CDR3: TGTGCCAGCAGCCAAATCGGACTAGCGGGGGTGAGGGAGCAGTACTTC. Amino acid sequence: CASSQIGLAGVREQYF.

V and J are TRBV12-3 or TRBV12-4 and TRBJ2-3; 8 bases fit TRBD2. The CDR3 is 15 residues long. V lost 8 bases to trimming and J lost 4 bases; unmatched junction nucleotides: 11. In DNA form, the CDR3 reads TGTGCCAGCTGTCAACGGGGGGGTAGCGCAGATACGCAGTATTTT. It is translated as CASCQRGGSADTQYF.

The DNA for the CDR3 is TGTGCCAGCATACGAAGCTCCTACAATGAGCAGTTCTTC. This codes for CASIRSSYNEQFF. V is TRBV6-6 and J is TRBJ2-1; D is unclear. This CDR3 spans 13 amino acids. Trimming stripped 7 bases from V and 0 bases from J, with 7 bases between. Germline V CDR1 and CDR2: MNHNY, SVGAGI (reference sequence).